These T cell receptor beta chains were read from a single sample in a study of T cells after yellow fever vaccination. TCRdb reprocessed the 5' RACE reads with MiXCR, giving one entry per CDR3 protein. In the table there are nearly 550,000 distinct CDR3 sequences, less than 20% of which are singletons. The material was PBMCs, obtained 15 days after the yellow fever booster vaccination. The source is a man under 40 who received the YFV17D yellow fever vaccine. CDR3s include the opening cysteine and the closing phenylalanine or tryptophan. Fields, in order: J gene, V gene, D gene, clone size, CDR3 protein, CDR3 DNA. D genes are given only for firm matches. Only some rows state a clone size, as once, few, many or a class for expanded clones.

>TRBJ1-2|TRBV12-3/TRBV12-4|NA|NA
CASSFAGTHYGYTF
TGTGCCAGCAGTTTCGCGGGGACCCACTATGGCTACACCTTC
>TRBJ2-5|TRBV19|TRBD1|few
CASGAPGQGGETQYF
TGTGCCAGTGGAGCCCCGGGACAGGGGGGCGAGACCCAGTACTTC
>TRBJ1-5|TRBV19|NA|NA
CASRSGGPQHF
TGTGCCAGTAGATCAGGAGGGCCCCAGCATTTT
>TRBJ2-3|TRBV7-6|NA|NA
CASSSPGSADTQYF
TGTGCCAGCAGCTCCCCCGGTAGCGCAGATACGCAGTATTTT
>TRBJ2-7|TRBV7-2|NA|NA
CASSTRDREQYF
TGTGCCAGCAGCACCAGGGACCGCGAGCAGTACTTC
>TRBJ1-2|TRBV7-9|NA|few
CASRSRGTPTVGYTF
TGTGCCAGCAGGTCCCGGGGGACTCCGACTGTGGGCTACACCTTC
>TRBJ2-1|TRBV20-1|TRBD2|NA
CSASGGLAGGRGVNEQFF
TGCAGTGCTAGTGGGGGACTAGCGGGAGGTAGAGGGGTCAATGAGCAGTTCTTC
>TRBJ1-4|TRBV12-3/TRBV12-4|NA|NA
CASSSDLRGKLFF
TGTGCCAGCAGTTCAGATCTCAGAGGAAAACTGTTTTTT
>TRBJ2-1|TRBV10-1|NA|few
CASSEGGSAYNEQFF
TGCGCCAGCAGTGAGGGGGGGTCGGCGTACAATGAGCAGTTCTTC
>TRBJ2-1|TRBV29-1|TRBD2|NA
CSVLAGAYEQFF
TGCAGCGTACTAGCGGGAGCCTATGAGCAGTTCTTC
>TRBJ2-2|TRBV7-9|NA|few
CASSFESTGELFF
TGTGCCAGCAGCTTTGAATCCACCGGGGAGCTGTTTTTT
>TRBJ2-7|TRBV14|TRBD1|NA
CASSLTIVRDRVSPGPSEQYF
TGTGCCAGCAGCCTGACCATAGTCCGGGACAGGGTTTCTCCGGGACCCTCCGAGCAGTACTTC
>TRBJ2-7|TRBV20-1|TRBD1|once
CSARPNRGRNYEQYF
TGCAGTGCTAGACCTAACAGGGGGCGAAACTACGAGCAGTACTTC
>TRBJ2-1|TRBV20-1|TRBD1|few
CSARSPGQGSREQFF
TGCAGTGCTAGATCTCCGGGACAGGGTTCTCGTGAGCAGTTCTTC
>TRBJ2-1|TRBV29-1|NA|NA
CSVDGTGYNEQFF
TGCAGCGTTGACGGGACGGGCTACAATGAGCAGTTCTTC
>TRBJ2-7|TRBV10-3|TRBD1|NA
CAISALTGQQPYEQYF
TGTGCCATCAGTGCCCTGACAGGGCAGCAACCCTACGAGCAGTACTTC
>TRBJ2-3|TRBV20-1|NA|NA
CSARDRGGPGRDTQYF
TGCAGTGCTAGAGATCGGGGAGGTCCCGGACGGGATACGCAGTATTTT
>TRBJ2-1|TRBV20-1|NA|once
CSASLGFHNEQFF
TGCAGTGCTAGTCTGGGGTTCCACAATGAGCAGTTCTTC
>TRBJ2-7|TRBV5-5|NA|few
CASSLVVGEIYEQYF
TGTGCCAGCAGCTTGGTGGTCGGTGAGATCTACGAGCAGTACTTC
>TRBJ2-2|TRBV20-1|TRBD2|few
CSARASGSRTGELFF
TGCAGTGCTAGAGCTAGCGGGAGCAGGACCGGGGAGCTGTTTTTT
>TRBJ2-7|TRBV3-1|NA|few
CASSLGTTSIF
TGTGCCAGCAGCCTTGGGACCACCAGCATCTTC
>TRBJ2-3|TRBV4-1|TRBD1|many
CASSQQMTGTGFLGSWTDTQYF
TGCGCCAGCAGCCAGCAAATGACCGGGACAGGGTTTTTAGGTTCTTGGACAGATACGCAGTATTTT